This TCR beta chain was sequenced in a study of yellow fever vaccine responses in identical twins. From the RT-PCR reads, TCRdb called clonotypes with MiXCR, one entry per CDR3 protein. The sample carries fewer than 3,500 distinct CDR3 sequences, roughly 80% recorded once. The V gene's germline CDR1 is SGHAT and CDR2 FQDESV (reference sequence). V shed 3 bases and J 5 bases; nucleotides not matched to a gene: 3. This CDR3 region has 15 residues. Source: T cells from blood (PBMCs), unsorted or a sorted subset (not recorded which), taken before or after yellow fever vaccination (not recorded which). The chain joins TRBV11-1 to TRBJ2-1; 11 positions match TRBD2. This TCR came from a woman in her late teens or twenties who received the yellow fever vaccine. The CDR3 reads CASSFGTSGNNEQFF. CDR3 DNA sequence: TGTGCCAGCAGCTTCGGGACTAGCGGAAACAATGAGCAGTTCTTC.